This T cell receptor (beta chain) was documented in a study of T cell repertoires in cytomegalovirus infection. Points on this clonotype: Its antigen is unidentified.

CDR3 length equals 14 residues. The V gene lost 8 bases and the J gene lost 0 bases, with 13 bases spanning the gap. MiXCR, run by TCRdb on the reads, gives a single entry per CDR3 protein. The data show roughly 730,000 distinct CDR3 sequences, around a third seen once. This sequence was found in a human donor in good health (CMV status not recorded). Some clones in this sample may be carry-over from other donors' samples. The sequencing here drew on cultured PBMCs, taken from culture after CMV antigen stimulation. V is TRBV5-3 and J is TRBJ2-3; D perhaps matches TRBD1 (6 bases). TRBV5-3 is sorted into the ORF group, with uncertain function. The DNA of the CDR3 is TGTGCCAGCCGCAGGGGAATGAGCACAGATACGCAGTATTTT. Its translation: CASRRGMSTDTQYF.